The rows below give T cell receptor beta chains drawn from one sample of a study of human T cells and chemical hapten exposure. TCRdb re-called the RACE reads with MiXCR, one entry per CDR3 protein. The sample lists roughly 120,000 distinct CDR3 sequences, roughly an eighth occurring once. The input for sequencing was whole blood, taken in connection with sensitization to the hapten diphenylcyclopropenone (DPC). Receptors originate from a woman aged 50 to 60 with alopecia areata. Some clones in this sample may be carry-over from other donors' samples. Each CDR3 is given with its conserved first and last residue. A D gene is named only where the DNA matches it firmly. A clone size is listed for some rows: how often the clone was seen (once, few, many), or a class if it is expanded.

V gene	J gene	clone size	D gene	CDR3 DNA	CDR3 protein
TRBV18	TRBJ1-2	many	NA	TGTGCCAGCTCACCACCGTGGGGGGGCGCCGGTGGCTACACCTTC	CASSPPWGGAGGYTF
TRBV6-6	TRBJ1-3	NA	TRBD1	TGTGCCAGCAGACAGGGGGCAAGGGGAAACACCATATATTTT	CASRQGARGNTIYF
TRBV28	TRBJ2-2	many	TRBD1	TGTGCCAGCAGCCGGGGACAGGGGAGAGCCGGGGAGCTGTTTTTT	CASSRGQGRAGELFF
TRBV29-1	TRBJ2-3	NA	TRBD1	TGCAGCGTTGTAAGTGACAGGGGAGGAGATACGCAGTATTTT	CSVVSDRGGDTQYF
TRBV20-1	TRBJ2-7	NA	TRBD2	TGCAGTGCTTTAGGGACTAGCGGGAGGACGGTTTGGAGCGAGCAGTACTTC	CSALGTSGRTVWSEQYF
TRBV28	TRBJ2-5	few	TRBD1	TGTGCCAGCAGTCCGCGGACAGGTACGAAGACCCAGTACTTC	CASSPRTGTKTQYF
TRBV2	TRBJ2-7	NA	NA	TGTGCCAGCAGTGAAGCCACCCGAGTGGAGCAGTACTTC	CASSEATRVEQYF
TRBV28	TRBJ1-5	many	TRBD1	TGTGCCACCACGACCCAGGGGGCGGGTCAGCCCCAGCATTTT	CATTTQGAGQPQHF
TRBV29-1	TRBJ2-1	NA	NA	TGCAGCGTTGAACAGACCTACAATGAGCAGTTCTTC	CSVEQTYNEQFF
TRBV10-3	TRBJ2-7	few	TRBD2	TGTGCCATCAGTGAGCCCGGGACTAGCGGTTACGAGCAGTACTTC	CAISEPGTSGYEQYF
TRBV4-2	TRBJ2-1	many	TRBD2	TGTGCCAGCAGCCAGGAGGGACTAGTAAGGAATGAGCAGTTCTTC	CASSQEGLVRNEQFF
TRBV6-5	TRBJ2-5	many	NA	TGTGCCAGCAGTTACGATGGCACAGAGACCCAGTACTTC	CASSYDGTETQYF
TRBV28	TRBJ2-7	NA	NA	TGTGCCAGCAGTTCGACCGGCACTAGGTCCGAGCAGTACTTC	CASSSTGTRSEQYF
TRBV20-1	TRBJ1-1	few	NA	TGCAGTGCTCAACGGCAAGCGGACACTGAAGCTTTCTTT	CSAQRQADTEAFF
TRBV11-2	TRBJ1-1	few	TRBD1	TGTGCCAGCAGCTTAGATGGACAGGTTCAAGCCGCCGAAGCTTTCTTT	CASSLDGQVQAAEAFF
TRBV6-1	TRBJ2-2	NA	NA	TGTGCCGGCGCTAGAGGGGGGCTTGAGACCGGGGAGCTGTTTTTT	CAGARGGLETGELFF
TRBV15	TRBJ2-7	once	NA	TGTGCCACCAGCAGAGAGGTGGGGAACTACGAGCAGTACTTC	CATSREVGNYEQYF
TRBV5-1	TRBJ2-1	NA	NA	TGCGCCAGCACCCAGGAGGGTGTGTATGAGCAGTTCTTC	CASTQEGVYEQFF
TRBV7-8	TRBJ2-1	many	NA	TGTGCCAGCAGCTCACCCGACAGAGATCCATACAATGAGCAGTTCTTC	CASSSPDRDPYNEQFF
TRBV7-9	TRBJ2-1	NA	TRBD1	TGTGCCAGCAGCGCGACAGGGAACGACAATGAGCAGTTCTTC	CASSATGNDNEQFF
TRBV28	TRBJ1-2	NA	NA	TGTGCCAGCAGTTTCCTGACAGACAATAACTATGGCTACACCTTC	CASSFLTDNNYGYTF
TRBV2	TRBJ2-1	NA	NA	TGTGCCAGCAGTGATGGGTTGTCGGCTTTGATCAATGAGCAGTTCTTC	CASSDGLSALINEQFF
TRBV6-1	TRBJ2-7	NA	NA	TGTGCCAGCAGTGACAGGGCATACTCCTACGAGCAGTACTTC	CASSDRAYSYEQYF
TRBV7-8	TRBJ2-1	many	NA	TGTGCCAGCATAATCGGACTACCGTCCAGGGAGCAGTTCTTC	CASIIGLPSREQFF
TRBV4-3	TRBJ2-5	NA	NA	TGCGCCAGCAGCCACGGGGTTCGCGAAGAGACCCAGTACTTC	CASSHGVREETQYF
TRBV5-1	TRBJ2-2	many	TRBD2	TGCGCCAGCAGCTTTAGCGGGGGGCCGAACACCGGGGAGCTGTTTTTT	CASSFSGGPNTGELFF
TRBV5-1	TRBJ1-5	NA	NA	TGCGCCAGCAGCGCTGACACAAATAGCAATCAGCCCCAGCATTTT	CASSADTNSNQPQHF
TRBV10-1	TRBJ2-7	NA	TRBD1	TGCGCCAGCAGCCAGACAGGGCGCTACTACGAGCAGTACTTC	CASSQTGRYYEQYF
TRBV20-1	TRBJ1-1	few	NA	TGCAGTGCCCCACAAGCAACGGACACTGAAGCTTTCTTT	CSAPQATDTEAFF
TRBV7-9	TRBJ2-1	NA	TRBD1	TGTGCCAGCAGCTTATCAGGGGGCTCGTCCTACAATGAGCAGTTCTTC	CASSLSGGSSYNEQFF
TRBV4-2	TRBJ2-1	many	TRBD2	TGTGCCAGCAGCCAAGCGGGGACTAGCGGGTCCTACAATGAGCAGTTCTTC	CASSQAGTSGSYNEQFF
TRBV29-1	TRBJ1-5	few	NA	TGCAGCGCATTCGGACGGCCACAGCCCCAGCATTTT	CSAFGRPQPQHF
TRBV7-2	TRBJ2-7	few	NA	TGTGCCAGCAGCCCAAGACCGTCTTACAGGGGAGGGTCCTACGAGCAGTACTTC	CASSPRPSYRGGSYEQYF
TRBV6-1	TRBJ2-3	few	NA	TGTGCCAGCAAGCAGGGGAGCACAGATACGCAGTATTTT	CASKQGSTDTQYF
TRBV7-2	TRBJ1-3	few	NA	TGTGCCAGCAGCTTGATGGGACACGGGATCGGAAATGGTGGAAACACCATATATTTT	CASSLMGHGIGNGGNTIYF
TRBV29-1	TRBJ2-3	many	NA	TGCAGCGTTGTGAAGGGCCGCACAGATACGCAGTATTTT	CSVVKGRTDTQYF
TRBV20-1	TRBJ2-2	NA	NA	TGCAGTGCTATCACCACTTTGGGGGAGCTGTTTTTT	CSAITTLGELFF
TRBV6-2/TRBV6-3	TRBJ2-1	many	TRBD1	TGTGCCAGCAGTGTCGGGACAGCATACAATGAGCAGTTCTTC	CASSVGTAYNEQFF